The 2 T cell receptor beta chains below come from one sample, sequenced in a study of regulatory T cells in long-lasting Graves disease. CDR3 regions were amplified by Arm-PCR using iRepertoire HTBI primers to build TCR beta libraries. TCRdb reanalysed the multiplex PCR reads using MiXCR and keeps one entry per CDR3 protein. The sample lists over 350,000 distinct CDR3 sequences, less than 25% occurring once. Specified time point: persistent/refractory GD, antithyroid drugs over 5 years with positive TRAb. The TCR library used RNA extracted from PBMCs. The sequencing used peripheral blood mononuclear cells (PBMCs), collected when the disease was refractory, from a patient treated with antithyroid drugs. These receptors came from a female donor with Graves disease.

This clonotype has just a few counts. This CDR3 is CASSYYQAGGTEAFF. CDR3 in DNA: TGCGCCAGCAGCTATTACCAAGCGGGGGGCACTGAAGCTTTCTTT. The V gene is TRBV5-1, the J gene TRBJ1-1, with D tentatively TRBD1 (5 bases). The CDR3 length is 15 residues. V was cut by 3 bases and J by 4 bases, with 16 bases left in between. Germline lookup yields CDR1 SGHRS and CDR2 YFSETQ.

Remarks on this clonotype: Given a far larger clone just one base away, this is likely a sequencing read error. This chain links TRBV7-2 with TRBJ1-5; D may be TRBD1 (6 bases). Trimming pared 5 bases from V and 7 bases from J, leaving 18 bases between. The CDR3 consists of 15 residues. Germline CDR1 and CDR2: SGHTA and FQGNSA. Here the CDR3 DNA reads TGTGCCAGCAGCCATGGACACAGGGAAAACCAGCCCCAGCATTTT. Amino acids: CASSHGHRENQPQHF.